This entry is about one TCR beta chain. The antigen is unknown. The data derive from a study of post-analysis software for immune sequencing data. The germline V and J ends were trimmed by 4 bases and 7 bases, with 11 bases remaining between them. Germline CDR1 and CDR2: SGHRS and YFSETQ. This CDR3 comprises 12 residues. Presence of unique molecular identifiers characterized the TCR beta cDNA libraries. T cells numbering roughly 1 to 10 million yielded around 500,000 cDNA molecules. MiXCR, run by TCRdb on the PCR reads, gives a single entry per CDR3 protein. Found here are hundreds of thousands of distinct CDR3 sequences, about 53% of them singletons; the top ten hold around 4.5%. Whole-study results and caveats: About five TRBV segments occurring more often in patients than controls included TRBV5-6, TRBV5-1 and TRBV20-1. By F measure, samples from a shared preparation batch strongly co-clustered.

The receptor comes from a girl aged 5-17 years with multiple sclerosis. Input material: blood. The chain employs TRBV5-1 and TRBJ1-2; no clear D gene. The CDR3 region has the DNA TGCGCCAGCAGCGAGGCTTCGGTTGGCTACACCTTC. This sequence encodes CASSEASVGYTF.